The clone carrying this T cell receptor beta chain was picked up many times. What it binds is unknown. This entry belongs to a study of human T cells and chemical hapten exposure. The sample's time point: pre-sensitization, week 0. Sample treatment: therapeutic diphenylcyclopropenone sensitization with weekly scalp DPC. Drawing of blood took place ahead of applying each patch test. Single cDNA molecules in the library carried unique molecular identifiers attached during preparation. From the RACE reads, TCRdb called clonotypes with MiXCR, one entry per CDR3 protein. The profile shows about 42,000 distinct CDR3 sequences, 12% of them singletons. Overall study findings and caveats: TCRs exceeding 1 in 1000 frequency stayed unchanged with DPC sensitization. Patch test score rose with PT1 expanded TCRs, significant at 8, 16, 32, not 4.

The CDR3 runs to 18 residues. V was shortened by 3 bases and J by 2 bases, with 23 bases between the two germline ends. The germline CDR1 and CDR2 sequences are DFQATT and SNEGSKA (reference sequence). This TCR was sampled from a woman under 40 with alopecia areata. Some clones in this sample may be carry-over from other donors' samples. The sequencing here drew on whole blood, taken in connection with sensitization to the hapten diphenylcyclopropenone (DPC). V gene TRBV20-1 combines with J gene TRBJ2-4; tentative D call: TRBD2 (9 bases). CDR3 sequence reads: CSARTGEWLAGSKNIQYF. The CDR3 DNA follows: TGCAGTGCTAGGACAGGGGAATGGCTAGCGGGATCCAAAAACATTCAGTACTTC.